This T cell receptor beta chain was sequenced for a study of radiation and T cells in renal cell carcinoma. Study observations and caveats: In blood, top tumor clones expanded by 2 weeks, shrinking by 4.

CDR1 SGHRS and CDR2 YFSETQ come from the germline V gene. Trimming left V 3 bases short and J 3 bases short, with 21 bases between. The CDR3 totals 17 residues. Details on this clone: Its matching antigen is unknown.

Sequencing was performed with immunoSEQ multiplex PCR; in TCRdb, only in-frame clones are kept and a portion is missing. The sample lists roughly 130,000 clones; 70% to 90% were seen once. Time point of the sample: blood 2 weeks post-SBRT. Treatment in this sample: 15 Gy SBRT to primary tumor, nephrectomy 4 weeks later. Blood was sampled at baseline, 2 weeks and 4 weeks after SBRT. This chain connects TRBV5-1 to TRBJ1-2; tentatively, D is TRBD1 (5 bases). The sequence was obtained from a woman aged 70-85 years with renal cell carcinoma. The sequencing used blood, collected from a patient whose treatment included radiotherapy and nephrectomy. In nucleotides, the CDR3 is TGCGCCAGCAGCTGGCTGACCGGGACCGATGCGGACTATGGCTACACCTTC. Residues: CASSWLTGTDADYGYTF. The full variable domain, with the rest looked up from reference TRBV5-1 and TRBJ1-2, is KAGVTQTPRYLIKTRGQQVTLSCSPISGHRSVSWYQQTPGQGLQFLFEYFSETQRNKGNFPGRFSGRQFSNSRSEMNVSTLELGDSALYLCASSWLTGTDADYGYTFGSGTRLTVV.